Below, one T cell receptor (beta chain) is given with its context. Some clones are missing from TCRdb's copy, which holds only in-frame ones; the method was immunoSEQ multiplex PCR. The repertoire has approximately 32,000 clones, roughly 72% of them found once; the top ten carry 1.5% to 2%. The CDR3 has 12 residues. Trimming pared 2 bases from V and 10 bases from J, leaving 12 bases between. Germline lookup yields CDR1 SEHNR and CDR2 FQNEAQ (reference sequence). The data were taken from a study of STAT5B mutations in CD4+ large granular lymphocyte leukemia. Input material: CD4+ T cells from blood buffy coats. The chain uses TRBV7-9 and TRBJ2-7; D is uncertain. The receptor was derived from a human donor in good health. The chain's CDR3 is CASSLRREVQYF. The CDR3 DNA follows: TGTGCCAGCAGCTTAAGGAGAGAGGTTCAGTACTTC.